The present T cell receptor beta chain was sequenced within a study of siplizumab effects on memory and regulatory T cells. The count of this clone is one. What it binds is not known. Each sample yielded about 1.1 x 10^5 assayed TCR templates. The protocol was immunoSEQ multiplex PCR, while the TCRdb copy is restricted to in-frame clones and leaves out a portion. The data hold fewer than 120,000 clones, with just under 95% observed a single time. Overall study findings and caveats: Siplizumab gave mappable alloreactive CD4+ clones an average Treg-derived fraction of about 69%, against over 25% in controls.

In germline, CDR1 is ENHRY, CDR2 SYGVKD. CDR3 length equals 17 residues. The trim removed 5 bases at V and 4 bases at J, leaving 8 bases unmatched. This receptor was taken from a human donor in good health. The chain couples TRBV10-3 to TRBJ2-1; 13 bases are shared with TRBD2. What was sequenced was CD4+ T cells sorted from blood. The CDR3 loop reads CAISPGTSGKLYNEQFF. CDR3 in DNA: TGTGCCATCAGTCCCGGGACTAGCGGGAAACTTTACAATGAGCAGTTCTTC.